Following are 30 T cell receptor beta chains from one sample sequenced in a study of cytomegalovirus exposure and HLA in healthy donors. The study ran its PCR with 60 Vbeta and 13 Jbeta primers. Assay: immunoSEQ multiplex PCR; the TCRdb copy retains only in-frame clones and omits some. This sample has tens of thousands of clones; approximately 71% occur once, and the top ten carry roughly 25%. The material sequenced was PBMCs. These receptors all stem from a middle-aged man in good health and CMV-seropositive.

The CDR3 protein is CSVAAGGYEQFF. The DNA for the CDR3 is TGCAGCGTTGCGGCAGGGGGCTATGAGCAGTTCTTC. This rearrangement joins TRBV29-1 to TRBJ2-1, with TRBD1 matching over 8 bases. The V gene's germline CDR1 is SQVTM and CDR2 ANQGSEA. The trim removed 4 bases at V and 8 bases at J, leaving 4 bases unmatched. This CDR3 comprises 12 residues.

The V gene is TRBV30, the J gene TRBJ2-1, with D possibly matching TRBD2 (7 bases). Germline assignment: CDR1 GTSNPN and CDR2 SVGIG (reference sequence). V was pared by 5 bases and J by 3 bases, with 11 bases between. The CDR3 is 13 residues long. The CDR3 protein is CAWGGGSYNEQFF. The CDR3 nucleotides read TGTGCCTGGGGGGGCGGGAGCTACAATGAGCAGTTCTTC.

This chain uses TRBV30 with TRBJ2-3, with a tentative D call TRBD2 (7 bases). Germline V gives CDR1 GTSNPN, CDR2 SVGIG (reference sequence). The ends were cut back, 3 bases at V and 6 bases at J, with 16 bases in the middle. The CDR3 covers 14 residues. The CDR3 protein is CAWRGGRARDTQYF. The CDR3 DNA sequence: TGTGCCTGGAGAGGGGGGAGGGCCCGTGATACGCAGTATTTT.

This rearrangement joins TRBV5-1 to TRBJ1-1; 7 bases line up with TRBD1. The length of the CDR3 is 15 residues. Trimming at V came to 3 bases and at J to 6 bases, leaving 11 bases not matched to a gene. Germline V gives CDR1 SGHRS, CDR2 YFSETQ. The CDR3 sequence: CASSSTPDREAEAFF. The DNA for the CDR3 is TGCGCCAGCAGCTCGACCCCCGACAGGGAAGCTGAAGCTTTCTTT. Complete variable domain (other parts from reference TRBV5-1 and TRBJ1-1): KAGVTQTPRYLIKTRGQQVTLSCSPISGHRSVSWYQQTPGQGLQFLFEYFSETQRNKGNFPGRFSGRQFSNSRSEMNVSTLELGDSALYLCASSSTPDREAEAFFGQGTRLTVV.

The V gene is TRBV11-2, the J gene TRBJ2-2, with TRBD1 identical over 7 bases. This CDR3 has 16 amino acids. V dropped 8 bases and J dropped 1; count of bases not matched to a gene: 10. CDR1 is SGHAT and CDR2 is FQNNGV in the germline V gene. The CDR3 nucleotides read TGTGCCAGCTCCTTAGTAGGGGGCCGGAACACCGGGGAGCTGTTTTTT. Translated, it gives CASSLVGGRNTGELFF.

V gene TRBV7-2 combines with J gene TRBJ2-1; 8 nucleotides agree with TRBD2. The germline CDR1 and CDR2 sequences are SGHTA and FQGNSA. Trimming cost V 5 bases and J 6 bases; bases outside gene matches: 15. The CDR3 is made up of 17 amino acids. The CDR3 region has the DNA TGTGCCAGCAGCCGTAGTGGGAGGGCGGGGGGTCGCAATGAGCAGTTCTTC. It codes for CASSRSGRAGGRNEQFF.

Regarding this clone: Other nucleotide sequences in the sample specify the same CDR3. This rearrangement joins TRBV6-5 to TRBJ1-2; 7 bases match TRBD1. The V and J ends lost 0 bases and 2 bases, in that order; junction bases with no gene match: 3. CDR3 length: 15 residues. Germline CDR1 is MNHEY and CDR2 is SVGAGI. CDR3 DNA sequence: TGTGCCAGCAGTTACTCCCGGGACAGCAACTATGGCTACACCTTC. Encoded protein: CASSYSRDSNYGYTF.

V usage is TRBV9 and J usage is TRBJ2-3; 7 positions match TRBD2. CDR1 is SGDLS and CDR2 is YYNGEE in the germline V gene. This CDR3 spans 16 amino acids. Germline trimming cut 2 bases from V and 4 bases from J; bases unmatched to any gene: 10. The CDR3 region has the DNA TGTGCCAGCAGCGTCCGAGTGGGAGGGCCTGCAGATACGCAGTATTTT. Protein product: CASSVRVGGPADTQYF. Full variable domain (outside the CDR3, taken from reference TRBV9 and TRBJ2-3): DSGVTQTPKHLITATGQRVTLRCSPRSGDLSVYWYQQSLDQGLQFLIQYYNGEERAKGNILERFSAQQFPDLHSELNLSSLELGDSALYFCASSVRVGGPADTQYFGPGTRLTVL.

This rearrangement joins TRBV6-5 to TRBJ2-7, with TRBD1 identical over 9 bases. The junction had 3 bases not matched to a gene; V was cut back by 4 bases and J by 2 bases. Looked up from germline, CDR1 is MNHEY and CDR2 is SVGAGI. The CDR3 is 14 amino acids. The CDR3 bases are TGTGCCAGCAGTTCGGGGACAGGGCCCTACGAGCAGTACTTC. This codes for CASSSGTGPYEQYF.

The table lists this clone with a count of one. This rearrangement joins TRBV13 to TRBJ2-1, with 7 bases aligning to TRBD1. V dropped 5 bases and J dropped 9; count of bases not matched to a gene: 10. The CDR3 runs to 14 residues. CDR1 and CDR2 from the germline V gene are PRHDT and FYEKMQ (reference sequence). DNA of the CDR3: TGTGCCAGCAGCCTCGACAGGGTTCGGAGTGAGCAGTTCTTC. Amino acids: CASSLDRVRSEQFF.

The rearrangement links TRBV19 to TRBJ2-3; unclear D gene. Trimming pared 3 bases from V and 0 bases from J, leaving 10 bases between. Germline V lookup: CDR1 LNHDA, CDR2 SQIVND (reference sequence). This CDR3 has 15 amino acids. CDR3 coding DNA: TGTGCCAGTAGTATGAGTGTAACTAGCACAGATACGCAGTATTTT. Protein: CASSMSVTSTDTQYF.

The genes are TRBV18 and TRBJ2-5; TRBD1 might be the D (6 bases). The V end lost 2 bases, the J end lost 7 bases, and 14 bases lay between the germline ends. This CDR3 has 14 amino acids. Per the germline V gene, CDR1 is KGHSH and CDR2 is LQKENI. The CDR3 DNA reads TGTGCCAGCTCACCAGTCCAGGGGTTTGGGACCCAGTACTTC. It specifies CASSPVQGFGTQYF.

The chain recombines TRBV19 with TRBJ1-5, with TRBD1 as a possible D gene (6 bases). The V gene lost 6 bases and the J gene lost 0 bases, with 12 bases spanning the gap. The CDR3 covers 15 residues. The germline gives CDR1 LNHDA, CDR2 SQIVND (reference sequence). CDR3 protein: CASSPPRGSNQPQHF. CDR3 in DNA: TGTGCCAGTAGCCCCCCCAGGGGTAGCAATCAGCCCCAGCATTTT.

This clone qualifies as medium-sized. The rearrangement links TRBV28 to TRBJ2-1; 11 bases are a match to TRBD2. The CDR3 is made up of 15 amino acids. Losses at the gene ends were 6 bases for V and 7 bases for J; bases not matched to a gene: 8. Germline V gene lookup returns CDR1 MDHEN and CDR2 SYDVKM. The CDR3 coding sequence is TGTGCCAGCAGACTAGGACTAGCGGGCCAGAATGAGCAGTTCTTC. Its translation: CASRLGLAGQNEQFF.

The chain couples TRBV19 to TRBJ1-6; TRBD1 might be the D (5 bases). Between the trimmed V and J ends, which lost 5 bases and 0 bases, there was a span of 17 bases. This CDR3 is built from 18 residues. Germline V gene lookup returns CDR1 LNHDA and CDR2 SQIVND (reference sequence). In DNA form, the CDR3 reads TGTGCCAGTAGTCTCAAAACCGGGACTAGCTCCTATAATTCACCCCTCCACTTT. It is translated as CASSLKTGTSSYNSPLHF. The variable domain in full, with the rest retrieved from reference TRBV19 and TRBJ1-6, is DGGITQSPKYLFRKEGQNVTLSCEQNLNHDAMYWYRQDPGQGLRLIYYSQIVNDFQKGDIAEGYSVSREKKESFPLTVTSAQKNPTAFYLCASSLKTGTSSYNSPLHFGNGTRLTVT.

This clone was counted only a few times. In DNA form, the CDR3 reads TGTGCCACCAGCCCCGAGGCGGACAGCCATAATTCACCCCTCCACTTT. It is translated as CATSPEADSHNSPLHF. The V call is TRBV15, the J call TRBJ1-6; D perhaps matches TRBD1 (6 bases). The CDR3 length is 16 residues. CDR1 and CDR2 from the germline V gene are LNHNV and YYDKDF (reference sequence). Trimming took off 5 bases at V and 5 bases at J, with 16 bases between the two ends. Full variable domain (rest looked up from reference TRBV15 and TRBJ1-6): DAMVIQNPRYQVTQFGKPVTLSCSQTLNHNVMYWYQQKSSQAPKLLFHYYDKDFNNEADTPDNFQSRRPNTSFCFLDIRSPGLGDTAMYLCATSPEADSHNSPLHFGNGTRLTVT.

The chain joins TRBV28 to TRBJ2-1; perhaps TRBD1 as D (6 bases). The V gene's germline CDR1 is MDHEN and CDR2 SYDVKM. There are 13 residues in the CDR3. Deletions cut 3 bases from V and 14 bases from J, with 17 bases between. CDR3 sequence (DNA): TGTGCCAGCAGTTTTGAACAGGGAAGAGAGAAGTTCTTC. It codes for CASSFEQGREKFF.

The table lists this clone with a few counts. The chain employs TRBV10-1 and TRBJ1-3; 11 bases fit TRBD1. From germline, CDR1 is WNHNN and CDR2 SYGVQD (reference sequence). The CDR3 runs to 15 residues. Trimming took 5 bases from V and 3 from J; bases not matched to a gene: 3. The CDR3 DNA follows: TGCGCCAGCAGTAAGGACAGGGGGCATGGAAACACCATATATTTT. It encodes CASSKDRGHGNTIYF.

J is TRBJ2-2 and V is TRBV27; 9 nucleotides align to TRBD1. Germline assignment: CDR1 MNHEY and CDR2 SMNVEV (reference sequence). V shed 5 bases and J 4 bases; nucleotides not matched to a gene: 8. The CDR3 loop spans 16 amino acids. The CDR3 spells CASSPRGQGGTGELFF. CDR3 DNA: TGTGCCAGCAGTCCCAGGGGACAGGGAGGCACCGGGGAGCTGTTTTTT.

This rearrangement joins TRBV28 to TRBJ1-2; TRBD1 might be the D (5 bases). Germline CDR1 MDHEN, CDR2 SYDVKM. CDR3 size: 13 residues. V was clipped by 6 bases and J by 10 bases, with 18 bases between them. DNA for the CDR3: TGTGCCAGCAGGGGAGACAGCGGGGGTATCTACACCTTC. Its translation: CASRGDSGGIYTF.

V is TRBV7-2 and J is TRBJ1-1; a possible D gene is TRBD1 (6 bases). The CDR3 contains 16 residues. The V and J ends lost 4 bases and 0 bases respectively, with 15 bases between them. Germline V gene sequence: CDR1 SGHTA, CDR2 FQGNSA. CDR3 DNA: TGTGCCAGCAGCTCGACGACAGGATCTATGAACACTGAAGCTTTCTTT. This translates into CASSSTTGSMNTEAFF.

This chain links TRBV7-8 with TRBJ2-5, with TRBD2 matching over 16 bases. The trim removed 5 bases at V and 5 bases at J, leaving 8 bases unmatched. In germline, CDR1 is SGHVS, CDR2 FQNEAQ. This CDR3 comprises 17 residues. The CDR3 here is CASSQPGLAGGWETQYF. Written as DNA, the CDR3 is TGTGCCAGCAGCCAGCCGGGACTAGCGGGAGGGTGGGAGACCCAGTACTTC. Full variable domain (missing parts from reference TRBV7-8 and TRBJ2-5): GAGVSQSPRYKVAKRGQDVALRCDPISGHVSLFWYQQALGQGPEFLTYFQNEAQLDKSGLPSDRFFAERPEGSVSTLKIQRTQQEDSAVYLCASSQPGLAGGWETQYFGPGTRLLVL.

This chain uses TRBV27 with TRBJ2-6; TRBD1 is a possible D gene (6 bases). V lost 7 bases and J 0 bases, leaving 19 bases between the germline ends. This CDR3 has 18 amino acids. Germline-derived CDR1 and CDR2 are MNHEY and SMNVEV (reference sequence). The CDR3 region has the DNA TGTGCCAGCACCATTCTCCCGGGACAAGGCTCTGGGGCCAACGTCCTGACTTTC. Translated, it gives CASTILPGQGSGANVLTF.

This chain's CDR3 is CASSAGLVTGELFF. The CDR3 DNA follows: TGTGCCAGCAGCGCCGGACTAGTGACCGGGGAGCTGTTTTTT. The V gene is TRBV9, the J gene TRBJ2-2; 7 bases align to TRBD2. Germline CDR1 and CDR2: SGDLS and YYNGEE. CDR3 size: 14 residues. The V and J ends lost 3 bases and 5 bases, in that order; junction bases with no gene match: 4. Complete variable domain (other parts from reference TRBV9 and TRBJ2-2): DSGVTQTPKHLITATGQRVTLRCSPRSGDLSVYWYQQSLDQGLQFLIQYYNGEERAKGNILERFSAQQFPDLHSELNLSSLELGDSALYFCASSAGLVTGELFFGEGSRLTVL.

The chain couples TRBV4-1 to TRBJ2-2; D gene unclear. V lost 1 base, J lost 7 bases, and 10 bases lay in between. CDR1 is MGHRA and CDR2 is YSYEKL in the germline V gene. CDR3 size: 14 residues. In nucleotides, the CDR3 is TGCGCCAGCAGCCAAGTTTTAGTTGTCGGGGAGCTGTTTTTT. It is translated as CASSQVLVVGELFF.

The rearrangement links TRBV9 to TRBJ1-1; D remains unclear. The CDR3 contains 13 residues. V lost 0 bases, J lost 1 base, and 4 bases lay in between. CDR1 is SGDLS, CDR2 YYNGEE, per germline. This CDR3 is CASSVARNTEAFF. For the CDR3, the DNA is TGTGCCAGCAGCGTAGCGAGGAACACTGAAGCTTTCTTT.

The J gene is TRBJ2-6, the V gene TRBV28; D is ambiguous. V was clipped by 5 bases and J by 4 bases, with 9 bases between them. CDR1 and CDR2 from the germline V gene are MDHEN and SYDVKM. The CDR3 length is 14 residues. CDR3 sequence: CASSETRGANVLTF. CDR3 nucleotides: TGTGCCAGCAGTGAGACGAGGGGGGCCAACGTCCTGACTTTC.

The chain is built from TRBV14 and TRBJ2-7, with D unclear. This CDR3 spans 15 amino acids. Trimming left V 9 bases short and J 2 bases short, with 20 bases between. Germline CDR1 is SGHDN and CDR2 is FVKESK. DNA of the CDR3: TGTGCCAGTTCTCTCGGATATAGCTCTACCTACGAGCAGTACTTC. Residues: CASSLGYSSTYEQYF.

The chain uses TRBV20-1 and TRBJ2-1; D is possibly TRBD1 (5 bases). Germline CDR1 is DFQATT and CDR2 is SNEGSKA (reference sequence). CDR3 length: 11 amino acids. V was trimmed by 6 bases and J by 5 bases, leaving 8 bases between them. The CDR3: CSAGRNNEQFF. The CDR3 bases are TGCAGTGCGGGGCGGAACAATGAGCAGTTCTTC.

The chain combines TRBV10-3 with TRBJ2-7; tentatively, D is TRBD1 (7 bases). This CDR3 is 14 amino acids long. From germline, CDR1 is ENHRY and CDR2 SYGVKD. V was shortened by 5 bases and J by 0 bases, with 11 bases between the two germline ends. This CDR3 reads CAISTGEDSYEQYF. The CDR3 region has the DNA TGTGCCATCAGTACAGGGGAGGACTCCTACGAGCAGTACTTC.